The 12 T cell receptor beta chains below all came from one sample that was sequenced in a study of blood T cells in healthy people across ages. A second PCR, run for about 7 to 12 cycles, used a sample-barcoded 5' primer plus a J-beta primer mix. TCRdb re-analysed the 5' RACE reads in MiXCR, keeping a single row per CDR3 protein. The table records 790,000 or so distinct CDR3 sequences, more than 55% of them present only once. The sample comprised blood. These receptor sequences come from a man aged 40-49 years in good health.

This rearrangement joins TRBV7-2 to TRBJ2-7, with D tentatively TRBD2 (7 bases). The CDR3 is 13 amino acids. The germline V gene encodes CDR1 SGHTA and CDR2 FQGNSA. Between the trimmed V and J ends, which lost 8 bases and 8 bases, there was a span of 19 bases. The CDR3 nucleotides read TGTGCCAGCGGTTCATCGGGGGGCACCCAGCAGTACTTC. This encodes CASGSSGGTQQYF.

The sample holds a few counts of this clonotype. This chain joins TRBV20-1 and TRBJ1-2; D unresolved. Germline CDR1 and CDR2: DFQATT and SNEGSKA (reference sequence). V was trimmed by 4 bases and J by 8 bases, leaving 14 bases between them. There are 12 residues in the CDR3. CDR3 DNA sequence: TGCAGTGCTACCGACGGCCCGGGAGGCTACACCTTC. Translated: CSATDGPGGYTF.

This sequence joins TRBV27 and TRBJ2-3; 9 bases line up with TRBD1. This CDR3 has 17 residues. Germline CDR1 reads MNHEY; CDR2 reads SMNVEV (reference sequence). J lost 3 bases, V lost 5 bases, and 12 bases had no gene match. In DNA form, the CDR3 reads TGTGCCAGCAGTCCGCATCGACCGGGACAGGGAACAGATACGCAGTATTTT. Protein product: CASSPHRPGQGTDTQYF.

The genes are TRBV15 and TRBJ2-1; the match to TRBD2 covers 11 bases. The CDR3 is 13 residues long. The germline CDR1 and CDR2 sequences are LNHNV and YYDKDF (reference sequence). Losses at the gene ends were 9 bases for V and 4 bases for J; bases not matched to a gene: 2. This CDR3 reads CATRLAGYNEQFF. CDR3 bases: TGTGCCACAAGACTAGCGGGATACAATGAGCAGTTCTTC.

This chain links TRBV12-3 or TRBV12-4 with TRBJ2-1; 7 bases are a match to TRBD2. The DNA end favors TRBJ2-7, so the J call may be wrong. The CDR3 is 17 residues long. CDR3 protein: CASSPYWGGSGYNEQYF. Written as DNA, the CDR3 is TGTGCCAGCAGTCCCTATTGGGGGGGGTCAGGCTACAATGAGCAGTACTTC.

As for this clonotype: An end of the junction does not agree with germline; a read error may underlie this. The J gene is TRBJ2-5, the V gene TRBV11-3; D uncertain. Germline V CDR1 and CDR2: SGHNT, YENEEA. The CDR3 contains 11 residues. The CDR3 DNA is TGTGCCGGCAGCCGAAACCAGGCCCAGTACTTC. It codes for CAGSRNQAQYF.

The J gene is TRBJ1-6, the V gene TRBV6-5; TRBD1 matches at 8 bases. CDR1 is MNHEY and CDR2 is SVGAGI in the germline V gene. The ends lost 6 bases at V and 5 bases at J; junction bases unmatched: 6. This CDR3 has 15 amino acids. The CDR3: CASRVDRANNSPLHF. For the CDR3, the DNA is TGTGCCAGCAGGGTGGACAGGGCGAATAATTCACCCCTCCACTTT.

The chain has TRBV20-1 and TRBJ2-7; 9 bases line up with TRBD2. The CDR3 runs 13 residues. Per germline, CDR1 DFQATT and CDR2 SNEGSKA (reference sequence). The V and J ends lost 5 bases and 3 bases, in that order; junction bases with no gene match: 5. The CDR3 nucleotides read TGCAGTGCTCTACTAGCGGGTCGCTACGAGCAGTACTTC. This codes for CSALLAGRYEQYF.

J is TRBJ2-1 and V is TRBV20-1; D perhaps matches TRBD2 (5 bases). The assigned J gene may be wrong: the sequence end matches TRBJ2-7 better. Looked up from germline, CDR1 is DFQATT and CDR2 is SNEGSKA (reference sequence). There are 16 residues in the CDR3. This CDR3 reads CSARDHRGSSYNEQYF. The CDR3 DNA reads as TGCAGTGCTAGAGATCATAGAGGGAGCTCCTACAATGAGCAGTACTTC.

The chain employs TRBV5-1 and TRBJ2-7; TRBD2 agrees at 15 bases. CDR1 SGHRS and CDR2 YFSETQ come from the germline V gene. The CDR3 is 18 amino acids. The trim removed 4 bases at V and 5 bases at J, leaving 13 bases unmatched. The CDR3 DNA is TGCGCCAGCAGCCCATACACCGGGACTAGCGGGAGGCGCGACGAGCAGTACTTC. Translation gives CASSPYTGTSGRRDEQYF.

V gene TRBV15 combines with J gene TRBJ2-7, with D possibly called TRBD1 or TRBD2 (7 bases each). V lost 5 bases to trimming and J lost 1 base, with 18 bases between them. This CDR3 is 16 amino acids long. CDR1 is LNHNV, CDR2 YYDKDF, per germline (reference sequence). The CDR3: CATSPQGGRQSYEQYF. The CDR3, as DNA: TGTGCCACCAGCCCGCAGGGGGGGAGGCAATCCTACGAGCAGTACTTC.

V and J are TRBV7-9 and TRBJ2-3; tentatively, D is TRBD1 (6 bases). Per germline, CDR1 SEHNR and CDR2 FQNEAQ (reference sequence). This CDR3 spans 14 amino acids. V was pared by 5 bases and J by 2 bases, with 11 bases between. CDR3 protein: CASSKQGYTDTQYF. In nucleotides, the CDR3 is TGTGCCAGCAGCAAACAGGGATACACAGATACGCAGTATTTT. The full variable domain, with the rest looked up from reference TRBV7-9 and TRBJ2-3, is DTGVSQNPRHKITKRGQNVTFRCDPISEHNRLYWYRQTLGQGPEFLTYFQNEAQLEKSRLLSDRFSAERPKGSFSTLEIQRTEQGDSAMYLCASSKQGYTDTQYFGPGTRLTVL.